The subject of this entry is one T cell receptor beta chain. What it binds is not known. The sample comes from a study of shared clonotypes between healthy human individuals. Study at large: The study drew on a couple of women and a few men aged 18 to 49 as donors. Findings of the study overall: Represented genetic and exposure-history diversity was restricted by having few donors. Clonotypes that were shared across four donors made up roughly 5% of naive CD4 clonotypes.

CD45RO-negative, CCR7-selected cells formed the naive CD8 fraction, which excluded terminally differentiated effector memory CD45RA+ cells. The germline V gene encodes CDR1 LNHDA and CDR2 SQIVND (reference sequence). The CDR3 totals 14 residues. The J segment lost 7 bases and the V segment lost 6 bases, leaving 9 bases of the junction unmatched. An even split of each subset's genomic DNA across several immunoSEQ plates was performed. TCRdb's table, derived via immunoSEQ multiplex PCR, lists solely in-frame clones and lacks some. The repertoire consists of about 2.1 million clones, with roughly 91% occurring once and the leading ten covering about 1.5%.

Sequenced: naive CD8+ T cells from PBMCs. The receptor's source is a man aged 18 to 29 in good health. Some clones in this sample may be carry-over from other donors' samples. The chain couples TRBV19 to TRBJ2-1, with TRBD2 matching over 7 bases. The CDR3, as DNA: TGTGCCAGTAGGGGGTCGGGAGGAGGTAATGAGCAGTTCTTC. This gives the protein CASRGSGGGNEQFF.